This T cell receptor beta chain was sequenced during a study of blood T cell repertoires in COVID-19 (dated by TCRdb to the early 2020s). Notes on the research overall: The collaborator samples originated in the United States, Italy and Spain and spanned the acute and convalescent phases of COVID-19. The repertoires were made available in a free public database intended to serve as a resource for research on the immune response to SARS-CoV-2. HLA class I and class II types, where available, came from metadata supplied by the sample provider rather than from assay-based typing. The material from the prospective study consisted of cDNA or gDNA derived from T cells, B-cell-depleted T cells, or PBMCs. Samples came from the ongoing ImmuneRACE study (first 160 participants) plus 1,254 subjects from 6 global collaborators. Subjects who had been exposed to COVID-19, were actively infected with it, or had recovered from it provided the deeply sampled blood TCRbeta repertoires that made up the dataset. A de-identified subject ID, COVID-19 status, age in years and sex were almost always included in the sample metadata. Broader findings and caveats from the paper: The quantity of clinical and demographic metadata differed by source and by participant and was supplied without curation.

V is cut by 5 bases and J by 9 bases, and the space between the germline ends is 13 bases. In the germline V gene, CDR1 corresponds to MNHEY and CDR2 to SVGAGI. Including the terminal cysteine and phenylalanine, the CDR3 comprises 12 residues. The retained sequence is limited to the CDR3, 36 bases, with the frame set at the first base. Each collaborating institution followed its own protocols to collect whole blood in K2EDTA tubes. For TCRbeta analysis, collaborators shipped samples in one of three forms: frozen whole blood, isolated PBMCs, or DNA extracted from either of those sample types. TCRbeta CDR3 regions were amplified from genomic DNA using the immunoSEQ Assay, a bias-controlled multiplex PCR. In the source study's methods: Within the assay, amplification of reference gene primers was used to estimate how many nucleated cells each sample contained. To quantify the absolute abundance of each unique TCRbeta CDR3 rearrangement, sequence reads were collapsed and filtered. For each sample, productive Simpson clonality was calculated by taking the square root of Simpson's diversity index across productive rearrangements. The source is immuneACCESS, and TCRdb retained only in-frame sequences with V and J called. Part of the clones is not carried over; for the studies checked, unresolved V genes explain less than half of this, and the remainder is unexplained. Clone size and V and J calls were adopted from that table, with D and trimming inferred from the DNA. The sample table holds about 180,000 clones, of which more than 90% were seen once. The ten largest clones capture nearly 0.55% of the sample.

On this clone: Its antigen specificity is not known. Base-call qualities are not available, and no considerably larger clone is one nucleotide away.

The sample was peripheral blood. The sequence was obtained from a man aged 45 to 65 with acute or convalescent COVID-19. The chain is assembled from TRBV6-5 and TRBJ1-2, with no confidently assigned D gene. The DNA sequence follows: TGTGCCAGCAGTCCTCCCGGTGGTAGCTACACCTTC. Translated, it gives CASSPPGGSYTF.